The clone carrying this T cell receptor beta chain was counted only a few times. The data belong to a study of OX40 agonist ivuxolimab in advanced cancers. The CDR3 extends over 15 amino acids. Assay used: immunoSEQ multiplex PCR; TCRdb lists only in-frame clones, some missing. The data show tens of thousands of clones, 80% to 85% seen once. This sequence originates from an adult with an advanced solid tumor such as melanoma, head and neck, liver or kidney cancer. The V and J genes are TRBV21-1 and TRBJ2-7. TRBV21-1 is reported as a pseudogene. This material consisted of CD4+ or CD8+ T cells sorted from blood, taken in a trial of the OX40 agonist ivuxolimab. CDR3 DNA: TGTGCCAGCAGCAAAGATTTAGCAGGGACCTACGAGCAGTACGTC. It translates to CASSKDLAGTYEQYV.